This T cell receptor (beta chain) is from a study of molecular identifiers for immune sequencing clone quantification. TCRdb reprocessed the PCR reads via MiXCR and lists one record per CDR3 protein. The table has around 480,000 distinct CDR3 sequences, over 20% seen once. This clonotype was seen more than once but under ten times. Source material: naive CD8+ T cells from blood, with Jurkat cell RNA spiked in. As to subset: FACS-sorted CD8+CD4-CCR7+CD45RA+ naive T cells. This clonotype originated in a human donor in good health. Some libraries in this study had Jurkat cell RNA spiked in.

This CDR3 reads CASSPLGYTEAFF. The CDR3 DNA is TGTGCCAGCTCACCACTCGGGTACACTGAAGCTTTCTTT. V usage is TRBV18 and J usage is TRBJ1-1; no reliable D call. Germline CDR1 is KGHSH and CDR2 is LQKENI. The CDR3 has 13 residues. Trimming cost V 1 base and J 3 bases, with 6 bases left between them.